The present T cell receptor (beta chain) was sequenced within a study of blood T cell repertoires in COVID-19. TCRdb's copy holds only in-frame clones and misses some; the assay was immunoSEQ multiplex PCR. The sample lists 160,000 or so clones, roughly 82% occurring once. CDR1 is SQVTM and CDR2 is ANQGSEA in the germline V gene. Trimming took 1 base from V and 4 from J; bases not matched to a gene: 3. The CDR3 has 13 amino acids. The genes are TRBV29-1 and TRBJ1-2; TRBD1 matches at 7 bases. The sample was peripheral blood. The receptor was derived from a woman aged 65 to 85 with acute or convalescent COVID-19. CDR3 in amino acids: CSVEADRPYGYTF. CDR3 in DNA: TGCAGCGTTGAAGCGGACAGGCCCTATGGCTACACCTTC.